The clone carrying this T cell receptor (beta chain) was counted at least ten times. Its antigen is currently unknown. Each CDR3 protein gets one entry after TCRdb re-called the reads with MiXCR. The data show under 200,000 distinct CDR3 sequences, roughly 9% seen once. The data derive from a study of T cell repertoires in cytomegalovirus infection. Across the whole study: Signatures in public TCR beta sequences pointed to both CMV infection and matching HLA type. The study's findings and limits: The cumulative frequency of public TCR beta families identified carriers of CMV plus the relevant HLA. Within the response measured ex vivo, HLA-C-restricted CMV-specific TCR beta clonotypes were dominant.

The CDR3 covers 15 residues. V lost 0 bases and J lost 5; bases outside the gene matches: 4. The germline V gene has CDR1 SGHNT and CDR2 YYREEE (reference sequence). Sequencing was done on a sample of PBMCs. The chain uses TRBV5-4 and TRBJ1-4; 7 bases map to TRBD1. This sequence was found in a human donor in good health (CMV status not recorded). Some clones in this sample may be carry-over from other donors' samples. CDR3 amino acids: CASSLGQGGNEKLFF. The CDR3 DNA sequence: TGTGCCAGCAGCTTGGGACAGGGCGGGAATGAAAAACTGTTTTTT.